This T cell receptor beta chain was retrieved from a study of blood T cell repertoires in COVID-19. Looking at the study overall: Sources were T cells, B-cell-depleted T cells, or PBMCs; the material itself was cDNA or gDNA.

This CDR3 has 15 residues. Trimming left V 0 bases short and J 3 bases short, with 12 bases between. Germline loops: CDR1 SGHAT, CDR2 FQNNGV. Assay: immunoSEQ multiplex PCR; the TCRdb copy retains only in-frame clones and omits some. Among about 280,000 clones listed, about 82% were seen once. This sequence originates from a man aged 50 or older with active or convalescent COVID-19. This chain connects TRBV11-2 to TRBJ2-7; possibly TRBD2 for D (5 bases). Source material: peripheral blood. In DNA, the CDR3 is TGTGCCAGCAGCTTAGATGAGAGGGCTTTCTACGAGCAGTACTTC. Its protein is CASSLDERAFYEQYF.